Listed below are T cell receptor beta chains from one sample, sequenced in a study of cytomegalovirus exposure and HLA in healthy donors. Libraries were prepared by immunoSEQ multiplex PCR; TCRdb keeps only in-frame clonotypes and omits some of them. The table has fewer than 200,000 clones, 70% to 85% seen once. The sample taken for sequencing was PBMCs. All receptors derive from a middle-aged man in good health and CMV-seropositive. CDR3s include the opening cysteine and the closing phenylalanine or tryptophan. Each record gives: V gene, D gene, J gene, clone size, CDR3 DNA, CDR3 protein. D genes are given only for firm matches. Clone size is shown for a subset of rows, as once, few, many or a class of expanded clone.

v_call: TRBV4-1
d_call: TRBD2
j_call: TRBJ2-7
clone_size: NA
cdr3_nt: TGCGCCAGCAGCCAAGAAAGGGACTACCGATTGTACGAGCAGTACTTC
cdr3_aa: CASSQERDYRLYEQYF

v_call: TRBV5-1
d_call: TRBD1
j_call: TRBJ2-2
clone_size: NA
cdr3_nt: TGCGCCAGCAGCCAGGGGACAGCCGGGGGGGAGCTGTTTTTT
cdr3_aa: CASSQGTAGGELFF

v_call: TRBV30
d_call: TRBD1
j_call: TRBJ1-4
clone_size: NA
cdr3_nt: TGTGCCGTTCGACGGGGACAGGCTAATGAAAAACTGTTTTTT
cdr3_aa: CAVRRGQANEKLFF

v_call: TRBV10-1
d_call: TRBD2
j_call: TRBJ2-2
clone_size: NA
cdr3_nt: TGCGCCAGCAGTGACACGCGGCGGGGGACGAACGGGGAGCTGTTTTTT
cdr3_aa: CASSDTRRGTNGELFF

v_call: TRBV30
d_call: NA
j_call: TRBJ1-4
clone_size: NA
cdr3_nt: TGTGCCTGGACATCCGGGGCAACTAATGAAAAACTGTTTTTT
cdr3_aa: CAWTSGATNEKLFF

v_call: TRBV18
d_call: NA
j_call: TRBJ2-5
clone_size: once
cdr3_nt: TGTGCCAGCTCACCACCGGGGGGGACCCAGTACTTC
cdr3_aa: CASSPPGGTQYF

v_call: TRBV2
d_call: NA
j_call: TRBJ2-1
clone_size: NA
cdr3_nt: TGTGCCAGCAGTTTGGACATATACAATGAGCAGTTCTTC
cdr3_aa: CASSLDIYNEQFF

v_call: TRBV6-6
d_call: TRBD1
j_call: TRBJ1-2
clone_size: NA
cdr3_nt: TGTGCCAGCAGCCCGACCGGCAGGGACAGCTATGGCTACACCTTC
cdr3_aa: CASSPTGRDSYGYTF

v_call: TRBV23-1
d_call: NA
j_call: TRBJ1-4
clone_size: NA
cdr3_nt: TGCGCCAGCGGGGGGGAGCAGGGCAAAAAACTGTTTTTT
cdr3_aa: CASGGEQGKKLFF

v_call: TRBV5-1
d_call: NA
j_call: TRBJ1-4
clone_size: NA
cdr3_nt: TGCGCCAGCAGCTACAGGTCAACTAATGAAAAACTGTTTTTT
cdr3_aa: CASSYRSTNEKLFF

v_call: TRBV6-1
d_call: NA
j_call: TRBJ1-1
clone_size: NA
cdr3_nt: TGTGCCAGCAGTGAAACAGGGCGGGACACTGAAGCTTTCTTT
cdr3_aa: CASSETGRDTEAFF

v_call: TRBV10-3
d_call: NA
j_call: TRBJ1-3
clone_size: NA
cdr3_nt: TGTGCCATCAGTGAGTTGGACACAACGGGAAACACCATATATTTT
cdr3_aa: CAISELDTTGNTIYF

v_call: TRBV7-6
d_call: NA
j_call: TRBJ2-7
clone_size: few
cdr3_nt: TGTGCCAGCAGCCTGGGACACCAAACCTACGAGCAGTACTTC
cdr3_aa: CASSLGHQTYEQYF

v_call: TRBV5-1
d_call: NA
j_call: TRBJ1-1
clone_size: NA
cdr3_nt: TGCGCCAGCAGCTTCCAGGGGCAGCCGGAGAACACTGAAGCTTTCTTT
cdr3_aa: CASSFQGQPENTEAFF

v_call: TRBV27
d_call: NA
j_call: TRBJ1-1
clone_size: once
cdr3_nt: TGTGCCAGCAGAACAATCCCCATGAACACTGAAGCTTTCTTT
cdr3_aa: CASRTIPMNTEAFF

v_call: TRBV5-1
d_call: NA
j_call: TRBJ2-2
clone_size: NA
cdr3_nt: TGCGCCAGCAGCTTGGGAGGAACGAACACCGGGGAGCTGTTTTTT
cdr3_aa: CASSLGGTNTGELFF